This T cell receptor (beta chain) comes out of a study of CD8+ T cells in alopecia areata. The overall study: Among treated patients, oral tofacitinib was administered at 5 to 10 mg twice daily. Patients remained on tofacitinib for 6 to 18 months and then went 6 months without it. Study-wide points: Administration of tofacitinib significantly diminished scalp clonality and expanded CD8+ clones within the top 100.

This clone was found a few times. What it binds is unknown. As to treatment: oral pan-JAK inhibitor, 5-10 mg twice daily. CDR1 and CDR2 (germline): SGHRS, YFSETQ. Trimming left V 0 bases short and J 10 bases short, with 14 bases between. The CDR3 runs to 15 residues. RNA extraction was followed by reverse transcription into cDNA, which acted as the sequencing template. This table comes from immunoSEQ multiplex PCR, and its TCRdb copy is limited to in-frame clones, with some not included. The sample contains approximately 170,000 clones, approximately 62% of which appear only once. This clonotype was sampled from a human donor with alopecia areata. Material: CD4+ T cells sorted from blood, obtained at week 24, from a patient treated with tofacitinib. The chain joins TRBV5-1 to TRBJ1-6; no clear D. The CDR3 region has the DNA TGCGCCAGCAGCTTGGACCCTAGGGCGGACTCACCCCTCCACTTT. Amino acid sequence: CASSLDPRADSPLHF. Drawing the rest from reference TRBV5-1 and TRBJ1-6, the complete variable domain is KAGVTQTPRYLIKTRGQQVTLSCSPISGHRSVSWYQQTPGQGLQFLFEYFSETQRNKGNFPGRFSGRQFSNSRSEMNVSTLELGDSALYLCASSLDPRADSPLHFGNGTRLTVT.